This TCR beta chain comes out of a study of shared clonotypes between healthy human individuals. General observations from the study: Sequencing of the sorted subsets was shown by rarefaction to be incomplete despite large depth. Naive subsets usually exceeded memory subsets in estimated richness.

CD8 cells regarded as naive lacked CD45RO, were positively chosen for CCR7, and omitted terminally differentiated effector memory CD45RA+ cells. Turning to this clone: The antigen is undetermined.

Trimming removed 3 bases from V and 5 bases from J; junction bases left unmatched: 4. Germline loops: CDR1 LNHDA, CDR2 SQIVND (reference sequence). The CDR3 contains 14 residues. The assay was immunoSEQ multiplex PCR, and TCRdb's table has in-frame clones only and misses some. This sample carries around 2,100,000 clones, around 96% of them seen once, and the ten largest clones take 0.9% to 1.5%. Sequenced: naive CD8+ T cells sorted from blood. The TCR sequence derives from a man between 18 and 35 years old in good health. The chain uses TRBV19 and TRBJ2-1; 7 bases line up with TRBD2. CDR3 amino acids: CASSIRGDHNEQFF. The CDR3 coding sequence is TGTGCCAGTAGTATCCGGGGGGATCACAATGAGCAGTTCTTC.